The 13 T cell receptor beta chains given below trace back to one sample, sequenced in a study of blood T cell repertoires in COVID-19. TCRdb keeps only in-frame clones here, not all; method: immunoSEQ multiplex PCR. The sample consists of approximately 290,000 clones, about 89% of them appearing once. The specimen was peripheral blood. These receptors originate from a man aged 25 to 45 with acute or convalescent COVID-19.

The CDR3 DNA reads as TGTGCCAGCCAGTATAAATTGCGACAGTCCGGGGCCAACGTCCTGACTTTC. This gives the protein CASQYKLRQSGANVLTF. V gene TRBV19 combines with J gene TRBJ2-6, with a weak D call TRBD1 (5 bases). CDR1 is LNHDA, CDR2 SQIVND, per germline (reference sequence). This CDR3 has 17 residues. Trimming removed 9 bases at V and 4 bases at J, with 22 bases between.

Only one count was recorded for this clone. J is TRBJ2-7 and V is TRBV2; TRBD1 agrees at 7 bases. Per germline, CDR1 SNHLY and CDR2 FYNNEI. V shed 11 bases, J shed 2 bases, and the junction held 6 bases outside the gene matches. The length of the CDR3 is 12 residues. This CDR3 is CAGGQTTYEQYF. The CDR3 bases are TGTGCCGGGGGACAGACAACCTACGAGCAGTACTTC.

The rearrangement links TRBV6-5 to TRBJ1-3, with a tentative D call TRBD1 (5 bases). This CDR3 is built from 15 residues. Per the germline V gene, CDR1 is MNHEY and CDR2 is SVGAGI. V was shortened by 5 bases and J by 0 bases, with 11 bases between the two germline ends. The CDR3 loop reads CASSRGFPSGNTIYF. The DNA for the CDR3 is TGTGCCAGCAGTAGGGGCTTCCCCTCTGGAAACACCATATATTTT.

CDR3: CASSLGPSGGQGTGELFF. CDR3 DNA: TGTGCCAGCAGCTTGGGTCCTAGCGGGGGGCAGGGCACCGGGGAGCTGTTTTTT. The chain joins TRBV5-5 to TRBJ2-2; 11 positions match TRBD2. Germline V gives CDR1 SGHKS, CDR2 YYEKEE (reference sequence). This CDR3 is 18 amino acids long. After removal of 0 bases from V and 4 bases from J, the junction contained 8 bases not matched to a gene.

The chain uses TRBV3-1 (or the pseudogene TRBV3-2) and TRBJ2-7; 11 positions match TRBD2. Germline V CDR1 and CDR2: LGHDT, YNNKEL (reference sequence). V lost 2 bases to trimming and J lost 1 base; unmatched junction nucleotides: 7. The CDR3 is 17 residues long. CDR3 bases: TGTGCCAGCAGCCAAAGCGGACTAGCGGGTGATTCCTACGAGCAGTACTTC. Translated, it gives CASSQSGLAGDSYEQYF.

This chain's CDR3 is CASSMVRGSGGETQYF. The CDR3, as DNA: TGTGCCAGTAGTATGGTCCGTGGTAGCGGGGGAGAGACCCAGTACTTC. J is TRBJ2-5 and V is TRBV19; 9 bases align to TRBD2. Looked up from germline, CDR1 is LNHDA and CDR2 is SQIVND (reference sequence). CDR3 length: 16 amino acids. V lost 3 bases and J lost 4; bases outside the gene matches: 9.

V and J are TRBV27 and TRBJ2-3; 9 bases match TRBD2. V shed 4 bases and J 3 bases; nucleotides not matched to a gene: 5. Germline V gives CDR1 MNHEY, CDR2 SMNVEV (reference sequence). CDR3 length equals 15 residues. CDR3 amino acids: CASSSPAGGTDTQYF. The CDR3 DNA sequence: TGTGCCAGCAGTTCCCCGGCGGGAGGGACAGATACGCAGTATTTT.

The chain carries TRBV10-2 and TRBJ1-5, with no clear D. This CDR3 comprises 16 residues. Germline values: CDR1 WSHSY, CDR2 SAAADI. V lost 1 base and J 5 bases, leaving 15 bases between the germline ends. CDR3 bases: TGCGCCAGCAGTGAGTTCCTCAGGTCAAGGCATCAGCCCCAGCATTTT. Amino acids: CASSEFLRSRHQPQHF.

The chain joins TRBV18 to TRBJ2-2; 11 bases line up with TRBD2. The V and J ends lost 3 bases and 0 bases, in that order; junction bases with no gene match: 6. The CDR3 totals 18 residues. The germline gives CDR1 KGHSH, CDR2 LQKENI. CDR3 amino acids: CASSPMASGGTNTGELFF. The CDR3 nucleotides read TGTGCCAGCTCACCGATGGCTAGCGGGGGGACGAACACCGGGGAGCTGTTTTTT.

The rearrangement joins TRBV6-6 to TRBJ2-1; D gene ambiguous. The germline V gene has CDR1 MNHNY and CDR2 SVGAGI (reference sequence). The CDR3 is 13 amino acids. V gave up 0 bases and J gave up 8 bases, with 8 bases separating them. DNA of the CDR3: TGTGCCAGCAGTTACTCGTTAGTGGATGAGCAGTTCTTC. Translating it yields CASSYSLVDEQFF.

The chain joins TRBV18 to TRBJ1-6, with TRBD1 identical over 12 bases. The germline gives CDR1 KGHSH, CDR2 LQKENI. This CDR3 is 17 amino acids long. J lost 5 bases, V lost 3 bases, and 5 bases had no gene match. The CDR3 sequence is CASSPLGTGGNNSPLHF. For the CDR3, the DNA is TGTGCCAGCTCACCTCTCGGGACAGGGGGCAATAATTCACCCCTCCACTTT.

This CDR3 is CASSPDRGNTEAFF. The CDR3, as DNA: TGCGCCAGCAGTCCGGACAGGGGGAACACTGAAGCTTTCTTT. V usage is TRBV4-1 and J usage is TRBJ1-1, with 9 bases lining up with TRBD1. Trimming took 6 bases from V and 1 from J; bases not matched to a gene: 3. CDR3 size: 14 residues. The germline V gene encodes CDR1 MGHRA and CDR2 YSYEKL.

The chain joins TRBV18 to TRBJ2-3; D perhaps matches TRBD1 (5 bases). The CDR3 extends over 14 amino acids. Trimming left V 3 bases short and J 2 bases short, with 9 bases between. Germline lookup yields CDR1 KGHSH and CDR2 LQKENI. CDR3 amino acids: CASSPVDNTDTQYF. DNA of the CDR3: TGTGCCAGCTCACCCGTGGACAACACAGATACGCAGTATTTT.